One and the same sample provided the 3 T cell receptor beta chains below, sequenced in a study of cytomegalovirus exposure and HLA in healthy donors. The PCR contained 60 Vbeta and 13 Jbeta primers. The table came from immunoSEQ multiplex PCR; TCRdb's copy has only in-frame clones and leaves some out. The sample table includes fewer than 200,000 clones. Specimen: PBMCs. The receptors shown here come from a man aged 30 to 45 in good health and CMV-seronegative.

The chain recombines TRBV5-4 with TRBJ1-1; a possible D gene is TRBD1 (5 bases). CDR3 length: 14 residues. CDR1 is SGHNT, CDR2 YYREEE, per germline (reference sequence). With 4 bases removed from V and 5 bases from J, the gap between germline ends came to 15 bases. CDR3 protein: CASSPPGRGTEAFF. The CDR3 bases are TGTGCCAGCAGCCCGCCGGGGCGGGGAACTGAAGCTTTCTTT.

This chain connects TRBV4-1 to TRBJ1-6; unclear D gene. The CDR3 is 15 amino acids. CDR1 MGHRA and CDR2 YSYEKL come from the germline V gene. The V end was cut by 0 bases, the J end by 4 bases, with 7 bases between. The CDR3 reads CASSQESYYNSPLHF. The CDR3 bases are TGCGCCAGCAGCCAAGAGTCCTATTATAATTCACCCCTCCACTTT.

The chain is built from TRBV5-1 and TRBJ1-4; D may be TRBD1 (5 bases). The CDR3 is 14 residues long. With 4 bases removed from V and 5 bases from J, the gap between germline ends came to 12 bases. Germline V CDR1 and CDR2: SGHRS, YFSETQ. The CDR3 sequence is CASSPRGVNEKLFF. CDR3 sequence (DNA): TGCGCCAGCAGCCCTCGGGGGGTCAATGAAAAACTGTTTTTT.